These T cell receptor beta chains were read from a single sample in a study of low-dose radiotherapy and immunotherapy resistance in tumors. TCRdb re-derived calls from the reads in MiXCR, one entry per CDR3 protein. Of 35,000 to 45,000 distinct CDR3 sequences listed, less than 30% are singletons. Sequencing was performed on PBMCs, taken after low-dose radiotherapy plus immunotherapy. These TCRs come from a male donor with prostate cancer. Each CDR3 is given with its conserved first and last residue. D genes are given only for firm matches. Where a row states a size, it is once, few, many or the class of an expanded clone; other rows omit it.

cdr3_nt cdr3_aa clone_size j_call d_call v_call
TGCGCCAGCAGCCGGGACGATACGCAGTATTTT CASSRDDTQYF medium-sized TRBJ2-3 . TRBV5-1
TGTGCCAGCAGCTCTGTATTCGAGGGAGGGGGCAACTATGGCTACACCTTC CASSSVFEGGGNYGYTF many TRBJ1-2 TRBD1 TRBV13
TGTGCCAGCAGCTTGCCTGAGCGAGGAGGGGGCTACACCTTC CASSLPERGGGYTF few TRBJ1-2 . TRBV5-6
TGTGCCAGCAGCTCCGGACTCTCTGGAAACACCATATATTTT CASSSGLSGNTIYF many TRBJ1-3 . TRBV5-6
TGTGCCAGTGTGAACTCCGGGACCGAGTATGGCTACACCTTC CASVNSGTEYGYTF many TRBJ1-2 . TRBV19
TGTGCCAGCAGCCAAGATTATCCAAGAAACACAGATACGCAGTATTTT CASSQDYPRNTDTQYF many TRBJ2-3 . TRBV14
TGCGCCAGCAGTGATGGGACTAGCGGGAGCTACGAGCAGTACTTC CASSDGTSGSYEQYF many TRBJ2-7 TRBD2 TRBV10-2
TGTGCCTGGAGTGCAGGGAACTTTAACTATGGCTACACCTTC CAWSAGNFNYGYTF many TRBJ1-2 . TRBV30
TGCGCCAGCAGCTTGGGTCCGACCTCTAGCACAGATACGCAGTATTTT CASSLGPTSSTDTQYF many TRBJ2-3 . TRBV5-1
TGTGCCAGCAGTTTTACGGGCTTGGGAGATACGCAGTATTTT CASSFTGLGDTQYF many TRBJ2-3 . TRBV12-3/TRBV12-4
TGTGCCAGTAGTATAGATGTACGGATGAACAGGCCCGGGGAGCTGTTTTTT CASSIDVRMNRPGELFF many TRBJ2-2 . TRBV19
TGTGCCAGCAGCTTAGGCCCTCAGGGGATAAACTACGAGCAGTACTTC CASSLGPQGINYEQYF many TRBJ2-7 . TRBV7-9
TGCAGTGCTAGTGCCCTAGCGGGGGGCGGGGATGAGCAGTACTTC CSASALAGGGDEQYF many TRBJ2-7 TRBD2 TRBV20-1
TGTGCCAGTAGTTCAAGACAGGGCTCCTCTGGAAACACCATATATTTT CASSSRQGSSGNTIYF few TRBJ1-3 TRBD1 TRBV19
TGCGCCAGCAGCTTGGGACCCAACTACGAGCAGTACTTC CASSLGPNYEQYF few TRBJ2-7 . TRBV5-1
TGCAGTGCTATAGGGGGGGGGTCCTACGAGCAGTACTTC CSAIGGGSYEQYF many TRBJ2-7 . TRBV20-1
TGCGCCAGCAGCCAACGGACACCCTCCTACGAGCAGTACTTC CASSQRTPSYEQYF many TRBJ2-7 . TRBV4-1
TGTGCCAGCAGCGTAGCTCTGAGTCGGGGCGCCGGGGAGCTGTTTTTT CASSVALSRGAGELFF . TRBJ2-2 . TRBV9
TGCAGCGTTGGGGGAACACGGGACAGGGTAGGCCAAGAGACCCAGTACTTC CSVGGTRDRVGQETQYF many TRBJ2-5 TRBD1 TRBV29-1
TGTGCCAGCAGCTTGAGTCACGGGGGGGGCCCCACCGGGGAGCTGTTTTTT CASSLSHGGGPTGELFF many TRBJ2-2 TRBD2 TRBV5-4
TGTGCCAGCAGCCAAGATCCCCGGACAGGGGGAAGAGCACTGTTTTTT CASSQDPRTGGRALFF many TRBJ1-4 TRBD1 TRBV3-1
TGTGCCAGTAGTATTATGGGCTATCCCTACGAGCAGTACTTC CASSIMGYPYEQYF many TRBJ2-7 . TRBV19
TGCGCCAGCAGCTTGCCCGGGAATGAGCAGTTCTTC CASSLPGNEQFF many TRBJ2-1 . TRBV5-1
TGCAGTGCTAGGACTAGCGGGAGGACCGGGGAGCTGTTTTTT CSARTSGRTGELFF many TRBJ2-2 TRBD2 TRBV20-1
TGCGCCAGCAGCTTGGTCGGGGGGCCTACGAACACTGAAGCTTTCTTT CASSLVGGPTNTEAFF few TRBJ1-1 . TRBV5-1
TGCGCCAGCAGTCAATGGGGCGGAACCGATCCCTACGAGCAGTACTTC CASSQWGGTDPYEQYF many TRBJ2-7 . TRBV23-1